This TCR beta chain stems from a study of blood T cell repertoires in COVID-19. Whole-study context: The United States, Italy and Spain supplied acute and convalescent COVID-19 samples.

V gave up 4 bases and J gave up 4 bases, with 11 bases separating them. Germline assignment: CDR1 SGHRS and CDR2 YFSETQ. The CDR3 is 13 amino acids. This clone has just a few counts. Here immunoSEQ multiplex PCR was the method, and the copy in TCRdb shows in-frame clones only, minus some. The sample includes about 50,000 clones, about 87% of them seen just once. The sequence derives from a human donor with active COVID-19. The donor label of this sample is uncertain. Sequences were obtained from peripheral blood. This sequence joins TRBV5-1 and TRBJ1-1; D uncertain. DNA of the CDR3: TGCGCCAGCAGCCCGATGGTCGGCACTGAAGCTTTCTTT. Encoded protein: CASSPMVGTEAFF. The full variable domain, in which reference TRBV5-1 and TRBJ1-1 provide the parts outside the CDR3, is KAGVTQTPRYLIKTRGQQVTLSCSPISGHRSVSWYQQTPGQGLQFLFEYFSETQRNKGNFPGRFSGRQFSNSRSEMNVSTLELGDSALYLCASSPMVGTEAFFGQGTRLTVV.